The subject of this entry is one T cell receptor (beta chain). The sample originates from a study of blood T cell repertoires in COVID-19. The CDR3 covers 15 residues. Germline CDR1 LGHNT, CDR2 FRNRAP. The V gene end was trimmed by 3 bases and the J gene end by 8 bases; junction bases not matched to a gene: 9. Repertoires were generated with immunoSEQ multiplex PCR, while TCRdb's copy carries only in-frame clones and drops some. The sample yields about 98,000 clones, approximately 84% seen once. This receptor was obtained from a woman aged 80 or over with acute or convalescent COVID-19. The specimen sequenced was peripheral blood. The chain carries TRBV12-5 and TRBJ2-1; 8 nucleotides match TRBD1. CDR3 sequence (DNA): TGTGCTAGTGGTTTACCTTTGACAGGGGTGGATGAGCAGTTCTTC. It translates to CASGLPLTGVDEQFF.